This is a list of T cell receptor beta chains from one sample in a study of shared T cell receptors in the human thymus. Some clones are missing from TCRdb's copy, which holds only in-frame ones; the method was immunoSEQ multiplex PCR. The profile shows hundreds of thousands of clones, 70% to 90% of them singletons. These records were also assigned to another study, of human thymus T cells.

The sample consisted of thymocytes. The receptor source for this set is a boy under two years old with a congenital heart defect. CDR3s leave out the opening cysteine and the closing phenylalanine or tryptophan.

V gene: TRBV4-3; CDR3 protein: ASSPREGMEDNSPLH
V gene: TRBV27; CDR3 protein: ASSFAHRGSYEQY
V gene: TRBV7-9; CDR3 protein: ASSSQDSGNTIY
V gene: TRBV14; CDR3 protein: ASSQDRTTGAYGYT
V gene: TRBV30; CDR3 protein: AWSVGGVGKCNQPQH
V gene: TRBV6-1; CDR3 protein: ASSGRTVQETQY
V gene: TRBV29-1; CDR3 protein: SVEYGQNTYEQY
V gene: TRBV7-2; CDR3 protein: ASSPTGTGHSYSNQPQH
V gene: TRBV7-9; CDR3 protein: ASSLTGPKDEQY
V gene: TRBV7-9; CDR3 protein: ASSFDKGQVENTEAF
V gene: TRBV5-6; CDR3 protein: ASSPRGQETQY
V gene: TRBV7-9; CDR3 protein: ASSLALERGRGNQPQH
V gene: TRBV2; CDR3 protein: ASSDRWRELYNQPQH
V gene: TRBV9; CDR3 protein: AKNRGEQY
V gene: TRBV7-9; CDR3 protein: ASSLVEAATNEKLF
V gene: TRBV5-1; CDR3 protein: ASSEGQGSGANVLT
V gene: TRBV4-1; CDR3 protein: ASSQDLWGGGSSYNEQF
V gene: TRBV7-2; CDR3 protein: ASSLGTGDEQY
V gene: TRBV10-1; CDR3 protein: AITGPAYEQY
V gene: TRBV14; CDR3 protein: ASSQDGIRDLHVAGELF
V gene: TRBV7-2; CDR3 protein: ASSLGQELANYGYT
V gene: TRBV4-1; CDR3 protein: ASSQDRDSSGNTIY
V gene: TRBV27; CDR3 protein: ASTYIPSGRAGDEQF
V gene: TRBV28; CDR3 protein: ASSESTGDQPQH
V gene: TRBV7-2; CDR3 protein: ASSDSRGGTH
V gene: TRBV30; CDR3 protein: AWSVSGALNTEAF
V gene: TRBV7-9; CDR3 protein: ASSLLTGQGANEKLF
V gene: TRBV4-1; CDR3 protein: ASSHAGGPSYGYT
V gene: TRBV10-3; CDR3 protein: AISWTSVSTDTQY
V gene: TRBV29-1; CDR3 protein: SVSTQLGGYEQF
V gene: TRBV13; CDR3 protein: ASSFSGSSSYEQY
V gene: TRBV6-5; CDR3 protein: ASTRGPSYEQY
V gene: TRBV7-9; CDR3 protein: ASSHESILEGAVQY
V gene: TRBV28; CDR3 protein: ASSFLGTGVYGQY
V gene: TRBV5-6; CDR3 protein: ASSPVPGRVGDYEQY
V gene: TRBV6-4; CDR3 protein: ASSRDRANYGYT
V gene: TRBV27; CDR3 protein: ASTPAGSFHDRTDTQY
V gene: TRBV28; CDR3 protein: ASSHKFTGELF
V gene: TRBV28; CDR3 protein: ASRQGDQPQH
V gene: TRBV5-1; CDR3 protein: ASSHKLAGTYNEQF
V gene: TRBV5-6; CDR3 protein: ASSPPGGSSPLH
V gene: TRBV9; CDR3 protein: ASSQGPDNQPQH